Below are 28 T cell receptor beta chains sequenced from a single sample in a study of blood T cells in healthy people across ages. The use of a sample-barcoded 5' primer and a J-beta primer mix characterized a second PCR of roughly 7 to 11 cycles. TCRdb redid the calling of the 5' RACE reads with MiXCR, one entry per CDR3 protein. The sample lists 550,000 to 800,000 distinct CDR3 sequences, about 34% occurring once. Sequences were obtained from blood. The receptors originated from a woman of 80 years or more in good health.

This sequence joins TRBV4-3 and TRBJ1-6; 11 bases are a match to TRBD1. J was trimmed by 9 bases and V by 1 base; bases with no gene match: 2. Per the germline V gene, CDR1 is LGHNA and CDR2 is YSLEER. This CDR3 comprises 15 residues. The CDR3 loop is CASSQGDRGFSPLHF. In nucleotides, the CDR3 is TGCGCCAGCAGCCAAGGGGACAGGGGGTTTTCACCCCTCCACTTT.

This clonotype has at least ten counts. The chain recombines TRBV7-2 with TRBJ2-1, with D perhaps TRBD1 or TRBD2 (6 bases each). Trimming removed 1 base at V and 6 bases at J, with 13 bases between. CDR3 length: 15 residues. Germline CDR1 and CDR2: SGHTA and FQGNSA. In nucleotides, the CDR3 is TGTGCCAGCAGCTTAGACGTATGGGGGGCCAATGAGCAGTTCTTC. It codes for CASSLDVWGANEQFF.

This clonotype came up once. This clone may be a read error of a much larger clone one base away. This chain joins TRBV6-2 or TRBV6-3 and TRBJ1-5, with D possibly being TRBD1 (6 bases). CDR3 size: 13 residues. Germline CDR1 MNHEY, CDR2 SVGEGT. V was clipped by 6 bases and J by 7 bases, with 13 bases between them. Written as DNA, the CDR3 is TGTGCCAGCAGGTACGAGACAGGACAGCCCCAGCATTTT. Encoded protein: CASRYETGQPQHF.

This clonotype occurred many times. This sequence joins TRBV7-2 and TRBJ2-1; 7 bases map to TRBD1. Germline CDR1 is SGHTA and CDR2 is FQGNSA. This CDR3 is 16 amino acids long. The junction had 8 bases not matched to a gene; V was cut back by 5 bases and J by 1 base. CDR3 sequence: CASSERTGRSYNEQFF. CDR3 nucleotide sequence: TGTGCCAGCAGCGAGAGGACAGGTAGGTCCTACAATGAGCAGTTCTTC.

In its sample, this clonotype was seen a few times. The chain couples TRBV9 to TRBJ1-5; possible D gene TRBD1, 6 bases. CDR1 is SGDLS, CDR2 YYNGEE, per germline. V lost 0 bases and J 1 base, leaving 11 bases between the germline ends. This CDR3 contains 16 residues. The CDR3: CASSVDGGGSNQPQHF. The CDR3 DNA reads TGTGCCAGCAGCGTAGACGGCGGGGGCAGCAATCAGCCCCAGCATTTT.

This clonotype was recorded many times. The chain recombines TRBV5-1 with TRBJ2-4; no reliable D call. Germline CDR1 reads SGHRS; CDR2 reads YFSETQ. The CDR3 runs 16 residues. Trimming shortened V by 0 bases and J by 0 bases, and 10 bases separated the two germline ends. CDR3 nucleotides: TGCGCCAGCAGCTTGGGCCTCAGAGAAGCCAAAAACATTCAGTACTTC. Its translation is CASSLGLREAKNIQYF.

The J gene is TRBJ2-5, the V gene TRBV10-3, with D tentatively TRBD1 (5 bases). The CDR3 is 15 amino acids. V lost 0 bases and J lost 1, with 9 bases in between. Looked up from germline, CDR1 is ENHRY and CDR2 is SYGVKD. The CDR3 DNA reads as TGTGCCATCAGTGAGTCTGGGCAGGGCCAAGAGACCCAGTACTTC. This translates into CAISESGQGQETQYF.

This clonotype was recorded many times. This chain joins TRBV7-8 and TRBJ2-1; 12 bases fit TRBD2. The CDR3 loop spans 17 amino acids. V shed 5 bases, J shed 4 bases, and the junction held 9 bases outside the gene matches. Germline V gene lookup returns CDR1 SGHVS and CDR2 FQNEAQ. The CDR3 loop reads CASSRGASGGGYNEQFF. Written as DNA, the CDR3 is TGTGCCAGCAGCCGAGGGGCTAGCGGGGGGGGATACAATGAGCAGTTCTTC. The variable domain in full, completed from reference TRBV7-8 and TRBJ2-1, reads GAGVSQSPRYKVAKRGQDVALRCDPISGHVSLFWYQQALGQGPEFLTYFQNEAQLDKSGLPSDRFFAERPEGSVSTLKIQRTQQEDSAVYLCASSRGASGGGYNEQFFGPGTRLTVL.

The chain joins TRBV12-3 or TRBV12-4 to TRBJ2-2; D uncertain. The V end was cut by 3 bases, the J end by 7 bases, with 9 bases between. This CDR3 comprises 13 residues. In DNA, the CDR3 is TGTGCCAGCAGTTTGGGCCCGGGCGGGGAGCTGTTTTTT. As protein: CASSLGPGGELFF.

This clonotype was detected many times. CDR3 in amino acids: CASSQAAGQRGLFF. The DNA of the CDR3 is TGTGCCAGCAGCCAAGCAGCGGGACAGCGGGGGCTGTTCTTC. The J gene is TRBJ2-1, the V gene TRBV3-1; D might be TRBD2 (8 bases). CDR1 and CDR2 (germline): LGHDT, YNNKEL (reference sequence). Between the trimmed V and J ends, which lost 1 base and 15 bases, there was a span of 19 bases. This CDR3 contains 14 residues.

This clonotype appeared many times. The chain has TRBV28 and TRBJ2-7, with D maybe TRBD2 (6 bases). The ends were cut back, 8 bases at V and 2 bases at J, with 16 bases in the middle. CDR1 is MDHEN and CDR2 is SYDVKM in the germline V gene. This CDR3 is 14 amino acids long. CDR3 loop: CASLGAGPTYEQYF. CDR3 sequence (DNA): TGTGCCAGCCTGGGTGCGGGGCCAACCTACGAGCAGTACTTC.

In the case of this clonotype: This may be a read error, as it is one base from a much larger clone. The chain recombines TRBV20-1 with TRBJ1-2; weak D call: TRBD1 (6 bases). The CDR3 totals 17 residues. Looked up from germline, CDR1 is DFQATT and CDR2 is SNEGSKA (reference sequence). Trimming removed 5 bases at V and 0 bases at J, with 22 bases between. The DNA for the CDR3 is TGCAGTGCTCTCCCACAGGGCGGGGGGCTGTCTAACTATGGCTACACCTTC. Its translation: CSALPQGGGLSNYGYTF.

This clonotype was seen at least ten times. The chain employs TRBV21-1 and TRBJ2-5; the table names TRBD1, a call not compared with the DNA. TRBV21-1 corresponds to a pseudogene. The CDR3 is 13 residues long. In DNA form, the CDR3 reads TGTGCCACCGATAGGGGTTCCCAAGAGACCCAGTACTTC. This codes for CATDRGSQETQYF.

Details on this clonotype: This may be a read error: a much more frequent sequence differs by one nucleotide. This chain links TRBV12-3 or TRBV12-4 with TRBJ1-2, with D maybe TRBD1 (6 bases). This CDR3 contains 13 residues. CDR3 protein: CASSRDKDYGHTF. For the CDR3, the DNA is TGTGCCAGCAGTCGGGACAAAGACTATGGCCACACCTTC.

To note about this clonotype: A read error may account for a junction end that differs from germline. This chain uses TRBV28 with TRBJ1-1; no reliable D call. The germline CDR1 and CDR2 sequences are MDHEN and SYDVKM. The CDR3 covers 15 residues. As DNA, the CDR3 is TGTGCCAGCAGTCCGCCAGGACGGGTGAACATTGAAGCTTTCTTT. This sequence encodes CASSPPGRVNIEAFF.

The chain is built from TRBV10-3 and TRBJ2-5; a possible D gene is TRBD1 (6 bases). The J call could be wrong; TRBJ2-7 is a better fit for the DNA end. The CDR3 spans 13 residues. The germline gives CDR1 ENHRY, CDR2 SYGVKD. The CDR3 sequence: CAINQDSLHEQYF. CDR3 sequence (DNA): TGTGCCATCAATCAGGACAGCCTCCACGAGCAGTACTTC.

This clonotype was counted ten times or more. The chain carries TRBV5-1 and TRBJ2-7; possible D gene TRBD2, 6 bases. The length of the CDR3 is 14 residues. Trimming removed 5 bases at V and 0 bases at J, with 12 bases between. Germline CDR1 and CDR2: SGHRS and YFSETQ. The CDR3 loop reads CASRVLASSYEQYF. The CDR3, as DNA: TGCGCCAGCAGGGTACTAGCTAGCTCCTACGAGCAGTACTTC.

Ten or more counts support this clonotype. The junction departs from the called germline gene at one end, perhaps through a read error. This chain links TRBV2 with TRBJ2-1; 13 nucleotides line up with TRBD2. This CDR3 contains 15 residues. Germline CDR1 and CDR2: SNHLY and FYNNEI. CDR3 sequence: CASSEQLAGGNEQFF. The CDR3, as DNA: TGCGCCAGCAGTGAGCAACTAGCGGGGGGGAATGAGCAGTTCTTC. Full variable domain (outside the CDR3, taken from reference TRBV2 and TRBJ2-1): EPEVTQTPSHQVTQMGQEVILRCVPISNHLYFYWYRQILGQKVEFLVSFYNNEISEKSEIFDDQFSVERPDGSNFTLKIRSTKLEDSAMYFCASSEQLAGGNEQFFGPGTRLTVL.

This clonotype occurred many times. The rearrangement uses TRBV7-2 and TRBJ1-5; no definite D call. The V gene lost 5 bases and the J gene lost 4 bases, with 15 bases spanning the gap. Germline CDR1 SGHTA, CDR2 FQGNSA. The CDR3 runs to 15 residues. CDR3 sequence (DNA): TGTGCCAGCAGCACAGACGGACGGTCAAATCAGCCCCAGCATTTT. It yields the protein CASSTDGRSNQPQHF.

The chain links TRBV4-1 to TRBJ2-5; no definite D call. V was cut by 3 bases and J by 2 bases, with 10 bases left in between. CDR1 and CDR2 (germline): MGHRA, YSYEKL. CDR3 length: 14 residues. The CDR3 nucleotides are TGCGCCAGCAGCCAGTTAGTCTTTCAAGAGACCCAGTACTTC. Protein sequence: CASSQLVFQETQYF.

The chain is built from TRBV3-1 and TRBJ1-1; no definite D call. CDR1 is LGHDT, CDR2 YNNKEL, per germline (reference sequence). The CDR3 contains 13 residues. Trimming took off 1 base at V and 10 bases at J, with 13 bases between the two ends. CDR3 residues: CASSQANGKVAFF. The CDR3 DNA is TGTGCCAGCAGCCAAGCGAACGGAAAAGTAGCTTTCTTT.

The V and J genes are TRBV12-3 or TRBV12-4 and TRBJ1-2, with D tentatively TRBD1 (5 bases). The CDR3 consists of 13 residues. Trimming cost V 5 bases and J 8 bases, with 15 bases left between them. CDR3 DNA sequence: TGTGCCAGCAGTCTGGGAGGGGATAACGGCTACACCTTC. This gives the protein CASSLGGDNGYTF.

CDR3: CASNLAGGPYEQYF. DNA for the CDR3: TGTGCCAGCAACCTAGCGGGGGGGCCCTACGAGCAGTACTTC. The rearrangement uses TRBV7-2 and TRBJ2-7, with TRBD2 matching 12 bases. With 7 bases clipped from V and 2 bases from J, the junction kept 3 bases outside the gene matches. The germline gives CDR1 SGHTA, CDR2 FQGNSA. The CDR3 extends over 14 amino acids.

Concerning this clonotype itself: At one end, the junction sequence differs from germline, possibly due to a read error. This chain uses TRBV28 with TRBJ2-3; D not resolved. The CDR3 covers 13 residues. Germline V gene sequence: CDR1 MDHEN, CDR2 SYDVKM. The CDR3 nucleotides are TGTGCCAGCGGTTTGGGGAGCACAGATACGCAGTATTTT. Translating it yields CASGLGSTDTQYF.

With respect to this clonotype: Just one base apart from a much larger clone, this may be a read error. The V gene is TRBV20-1, the J gene TRBJ2-1; the match to TRBD2 covers 10 bases. The CDR3 extends over 14 amino acids. Germline CDR1 and CDR2: DFQATT and SNEGSKA (reference sequence). Trimming took 5 bases from V and 8 from J; bases not matched to a gene: 9. CDR3 DNA: TGCAGTGCTGCCAGCGGGGGGGCCGGGGATGAGCAGTTCTTC. Amino acid sequence: CSAASGGAGDEQFF.

This clonotype was observed at least ten times. This sequence joins TRBV7-9 and TRBJ2-7, with D unresolved. This CDR3 spans 12 amino acids. The V gene's germline CDR1 is SEHNR and CDR2 FQNEAQ (reference sequence). Trimming stripped 4 bases from V and 3 bases from J, with 7 bases between. This CDR3 reads CASSSSGYEQYF. The CDR3 coding sequence is TGTGCCAGCAGCTCGTCAGGCTACGAGCAGTACTTC.

This clonotype was counted ten times or more. The chain is built from TRBV6-2 or TRBV6-3 and TRBJ1-2, with 7 bases matching TRBD1. The CDR3 loop spans 12 amino acids. Unmatched junction bases numbered 7, after V lost 10 bases and J lost 5 bases. Germline V lookup: CDR1 MNHEY, CDR2 SVGEGT. This CDR3 is CAIGQATYGYTF. CDR3 DNA sequence: TGTGCCATCGGACAGGCAACGTATGGCTACACCTTC.

This clonotype showed up many times. The chain is built from TRBV7-2 and TRBJ1-2; D is uncertain. Germline assignment: CDR1 SGHTA and CDR2 FQGNSA. V lost 5 bases to trimming and J lost 1 base, with 14 bases between them. The CDR3 runs 15 residues. In DNA form, the CDR3 reads TGTGCCAGCAGCCCCAGCAGTGATTTTAACTATGGCTACACCTTC. Its translation is CASSPSSDFNYGYTF. Filled out from reference TRBV7-2 and TRBJ1-2, the complete variable domain reads GAGVSQSPSNKVTEKGKDVELRCDPISGHTALYWYRQSLGQGLEFLIYFQGNSAPDKSGLPSDRFSAERTGGSVSTLTIQRTQQEDSAVYLCASSPSSDFNYGYTFGSGTRLTVV.